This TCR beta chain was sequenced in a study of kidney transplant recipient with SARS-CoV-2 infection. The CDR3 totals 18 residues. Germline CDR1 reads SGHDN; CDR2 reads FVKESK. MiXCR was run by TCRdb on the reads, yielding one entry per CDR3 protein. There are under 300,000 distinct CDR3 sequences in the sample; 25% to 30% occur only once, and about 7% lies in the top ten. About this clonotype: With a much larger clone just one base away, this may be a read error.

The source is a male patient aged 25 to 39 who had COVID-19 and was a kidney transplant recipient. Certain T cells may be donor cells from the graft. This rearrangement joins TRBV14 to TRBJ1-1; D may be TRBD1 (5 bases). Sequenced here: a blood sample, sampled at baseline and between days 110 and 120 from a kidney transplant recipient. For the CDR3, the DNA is TGTGCCAGCAGCCCAGTCCGGGGACCAAGGGGTTTTAACACTGGAGCTTTCTTT. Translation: CASSPVRGPRGFNTGAFF. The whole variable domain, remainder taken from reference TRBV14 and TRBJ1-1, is EAGVTQFPSHSVIEKGQTVTLRCDPISGHDNLYWYRRVMGKEIKFLLHFVKESKQDESGMPNNRFLAERTGGTYSTLKVQPAELEDSGVYFCASSPVRGPRGFNTGAFFGQGTRLTVV.